This T cell receptor (beta chain) was captured in a study of T-cell reconstitution after alpha-beta-depleted transplantation in children. CDR3 length: 17 amino acids. The germline V and J ends were trimmed by 0 bases and 1 base, with 13 bases remaining between them. The V gene's germline CDR1 is LGHNA and CDR2 YNFKEQ. This clonotype was seen ten or more times. Unique molecular identifiers were used in preparing the TCRbeta library. TCRdb processed the PCR reads anew with MiXCR; each CDR3 protein has one entry. The sample has hundreds of thousands of distinct CDR3 sequences, 12% seen once. The chain couples TRBV4-2 to TRBJ1-3; D is ambiguous. The clonotype was recovered from a human donor who donated a stem cell graft to a child with acute lymphoblastic leukemia. The sequenced sample was PBMCs from the stem cell graft donor, obtained from the stem cell graft. The CDR3 DNA reads TGTGCCAGCAGCCAAGAAGGGATGAGGGAATCTGGAAACACCATATATTTT. Translated: CASSQEGMRESGNTIYF.